These T cell receptor beta chains were read from a single sample in a study of human T cells and chemical hapten exposure. MiXCR, run by TCRdb on the RACE reads, gives a single entry per CDR3 protein. Found here are fewer than 150,000 distinct CDR3 sequences, around 15% of them singletons; the top ten hold 0.92%. The starting material was whole blood, obtained in connection with sensitization to the hapten diphenylcyclopropenone (DPC). The receptors derive from a man between 18 and 29 years old with alopecia areata. Some clones in this sample may be carry-over from other donors' samples. CDR3s leave out the opening cysteine and the closing phenylalanine or tryptophan.

length	V	J	CDR3
12	TRBV20-1	TRBJ2-3	SALPGALGVGQY
14	TRBV28	TRBJ2-3	ASSFRVRWYTDTQY
12	TRBV7-3	TRBJ1-6	ASSFGQGNSPLH
12	TRBV10-1	TRBJ2-2	ASRETADTGELF
9	TRBV29-1	TRBJ2-3	SVETSDTQY
12	TRBV10-3	TRBJ1-5	AISEGSHRQPQH
11	TRBV28	TRBJ1-1	ASRTTGNTEAF
12	TRBV11-3	TRBJ2-1	ASSLEGTSREQF
11	TRBV28	TRBJ2-7	ASSLHRDYEQY
12	TRBV7-9	TRBJ2-3	ASSPPDERDTQY
12	TRBV20-1	TRBJ1-3	SATLPKSGNTIY
16	TRBV7-2	TRBJ2-5	ASSLGLAGGRPGETQY
12	TRBV6-2/TRBV6-3	TRBJ1-6	ASSGTADNSPLH
13	TRBV27	TRBJ1-1	ASSLWRGGDTEAF
11	TRBV6-2/TRBV6-3	TRBJ2-3	ASKRGAIDTQY
15	TRBV4-3	TRBJ2-3	ASSQDPDSGEADTQY
13	TRBV24-1	TRBJ2-1	ATSDTGGGYNEQF
12	TRBV20-1	TRBJ2-3	SARVWGSTDTQY
12	TRBV4-3	TRBJ2-5	ASSPETDQETQY
13	TRBV4-3	TRBJ1-2	ASSQDAGTGSGYT
12	TRBV6-4	TRBJ2-1	ASRTSGGYNEQF
15	TRBV11-2	TRBJ2-2	ASSSIRTGVNTGELF
13	TRBV19	TRBJ2-6	ASSSTGAGANVLT
11	TRBV28	TRBJ1-6	ASTGGGYSPLH
12	TRBV6-2/TRBV6-3	TRBJ1-1	ASSLLRANTEAF
11	TRBV24-1	TRBJ1-4	ATHGVRREKLF
13	TRBV7-9	TRBJ2-3	ASPEQSAYTDTQY
10	TRBV6-2/TRBV6-3	TRBJ2-7	ASSNGIYEQY
13	TRBV11-3	TRBJ1-1	ASSLGPQRGTEAF
13	TRBV29-1	TRBJ1-1	SVRGQGGEGTEAF
11	TRBV30	TRBJ1-1	AWAGQVITEAF
15	TRBV4-1	TRBJ2-3	ASSQPLAGKSTDTQY
13	TRBV4-3	TRBJ2-1	ASSQQTGNYNEQF
12	TRBV5-1	TRBJ1-1	ASSLNTGGTEAF
12	TRBV12-3/TRBV12-4	TRBJ1-4	ASSFRGFHEKLF
12	TRBV20-1	TRBJ1-4	SALDPSVFEKLF
12	TRBV29-1	TRBJ2-5	SVDRTGNAGTQY
13	TRBV7-2	TRBJ1-5	ASSLDGRRNQPQH
12	TRBV10-3	TRBJ2-3	AISPSILTDTQY
10	TRBV5-1	TRBJ2-1	ASSLEGNEQF
11	TRBV6-2/TRBV6-3	TRBJ1-1	ASRFSDSAEAF
10	TRBV12-3/TRBV12-4	TRBJ1-6	ASTLGNSPLH
13	TRBV20-1	TRBJ2-1	SAPEGTSVVNEQF